The 21 T cell receptor beta chains below were found in one sample sequenced in a study of cytomegalovirus exposure and HLA in healthy donors. 60 Vbeta and 13 Jbeta primers were used in PCR. TCRdb keeps only in-frame clones here, not all; method: immunoSEQ multiplex PCR. Seen here are around 120,000 clones, less than 75% observed once, and the top ten hold less than 4.5%. Sequencing used PBMCs. Receptor source: a woman aged 40 to 50 in good health and CMV-seronegative.

The CDR3, as DNA: TGCGCCAGCACCAGGGACAGTCCCAACGAGCAGTACTTC. It codes for CASTRDSPNEQYF. The J gene is TRBJ2-5, the V gene TRBV5-1; 7 bases are shared with TRBD1. The J call may be incorrect, as the DNA end agrees better with TRBJ2-7. The CDR3 totals 13 residues. Germline loops: CDR1 SGHRS, CDR2 YFSETQ.

This chain uses TRBV2 with TRBJ2-1; TRBD2 agrees at 7 bases. V was clipped by 7 bases and J by 4 bases; unmatched bases: 7. The CDR3 totals 14 residues. Germline V gene lookup returns CDR1 SNHLY and CDR2 FYNNEI. CDR3 in DNA: TGTGCCAGCAAACTAGCGAACACGTACAATGAGCAGTTCTTC. It encodes CASKLANTYNEQFF.

The J gene is TRBJ1-1, the V gene TRBV7-9; no clear D. This CDR3 comprises 14 residues. The V end lost 1 base, the J end lost 8 bases, and 14 bases lay between the germline ends. CDR1 SEHNR and CDR2 FQNEAQ come from the germline V gene (reference sequence). The CDR3 sequence: CASSLEAASPEAFF. In DNA, the CDR3 is TGTGCCAGCAGCTTAGAGGCGGCATCACCCGAAGCTTTCTTT.

The CDR3 protein is CASSYNSGGRSYEQYF. CDR3 nucleotide sequence: TGTGCCAGCAGCTACAACTCAGGGGGCAGGTCCTACGAGCAGTACTTC. The chain couples TRBV5-4 to TRBJ2-7, with 8 bases fitting TRBD1. CDR1 is SGHNT and CDR2 is YYREEE in the germline V gene (reference sequence). The CDR3 covers 16 residues. The junction had 9 bases not matched to a gene; V was cut back by 3 bases and J by 1 base.

The chain has TRBV19 and TRBJ1-2; 7 bases fit TRBD1. Germline trimming cut 3 bases from V and 8 bases from J; bases unmatched to any gene: 9. The CDR3 covers 14 residues. Germline values: CDR1 LNHDA, CDR2 SQIVND (reference sequence). The CDR3 DNA is TGTGCCAGTAGTATCCACAGGGGAGAACGAGGCTACACCTTC. Translated, it gives CASSIHRGERGYTF. The entire variable domain, with the rest obtained from reference TRBV19 and TRBJ1-2, is as follows: DGGITQSPKYLFRKEGQNVTLSCEQNLNHDAMYWYRQDPGQGLRLIYYSQIVNDFQKGDIAEGYSVSREKKESFPLTVTSAQKNPTAFYLCASSIHRGERGYTFGSGTRLTVV.

This clone occurred a few times. The CDR3 bases are TGTGCCATCAGTGACGGGCAGGGGGTTGGGGGGACCCAGTACTTC. Amino acid sequence: CAISDGQGVGGTQYF. The chain recombines TRBV10-3 with TRBJ2-5; TRBD1 agrees at 7 bases. V trimming: 3 bases; J trimming: 7 bases; junction bases outside the gene matches: 11. The CDR3 is made up of 15 amino acids. Per germline, CDR1 ENHRY and CDR2 SYGVKD.

The chain carries TRBV10-3 and TRBJ1-6; possibly TRBD1 for D (6 bases). The V end lost 6 bases, the J end lost 3 bases, and 9 bases lay between the germline ends. The CDR3 length is 14 residues. CDR1 is ENHRY and CDR2 is SYGVKD in the germline V gene. The CDR3 DNA is TGTGCCATCAGGTGGGACATCTATAATTCACCCCTCCACTTT. It encodes CAIRWDIYNSPLHF.

Written as DNA, the CDR3 is TGTGCCAGCAGTTTTGCGGCTAGCGGGAGGTCGACAGATACGCAGTATTTT. Translated, it gives CASSFAASGRSTDTQYF. The V call is TRBV28, the J call TRBJ2-3; 11 bases line up with TRBD2. J gave up 3 bases and V 3 bases, and 8 bases lay outside the gene matches. In germline, CDR1 is MDHEN, CDR2 SYDVKM. This CDR3 comprises 17 residues.

This chain uses TRBV5-6 with TRBJ2-3; possibly TRBD1 for D (6 bases). This CDR3 is built from 14 residues. Trimming left V 0 bases short and J 4 bases short, with 9 bases between. Per germline, CDR1 SGHDT and CDR2 YYEEEE. CDR3 nucleotides: TGTGCCAGCAGCTTGGACAGGGTCTCAGATACGCAGTATTTT. Its protein is CASSLDRVSDTQYF.

This rearrangement joins TRBV12-5 to TRBJ1-1; TRBD1 matches at 7 bases. Losses at the gene ends were 7 bases for V and 2 bases for J; bases not matched to a gene: 10. Germline lookup yields CDR1 LGHNT and CDR2 FRNRAP. The CDR3 covers 15 residues. CDR3 sequence reads: CASARSGTVNTEAFF. DNA of the CDR3: TGTGCTAGTGCTCGTTCTGGGACAGTAAACACTGAAGCTTTCTTT.

This chain connects TRBV7-8 to TRBJ1-6; 10 bases agree with TRBD1. Unmatched junction bases numbered 6, after V lost 3 bases and J lost 7 bases. Germline V gene data show CDR1 as SGHVS and CDR2 as FQNEAQ. This CDR3 spans 16 amino acids. The CDR3 bases are TGTGCCAGCAGCTTGGACAGGGGGATTATCAATTCACCCCTCCACTTT. Translating it yields CASSLDRGIINSPLHF.

The rearrangement joins TRBV7-9 to TRBJ2-3; the match to TRBD2 covers 8 bases. The junction had 0 bases not matched to a gene; V was cut back by 3 bases and J by 1 base. Germline lookup yields CDR1 SEHNR and CDR2 FQNEAQ (reference sequence). This CDR3 spans 14 amino acids. CDR3 in DNA: TGTGCCAGCAGCTTTAGCGGGGGCACAGATACGCAGTATTTT. The encoded protein is CASSFSGGTDTQYF. The complete variable domain, with remaining parts taken from reference TRBV7-9 and TRBJ2-3, reads DTGVSQNPRHKITKRGQNVTFRCDPISEHNRLYWYRQTLGQGPEFLTYFQNEAQLEKSRLLSDRFSAERPKGSFSTLEIQRTEQGDSAMYLCASSFSGGTDTQYFGPGTRLTVL.

V and J are TRBV5-4 and TRBJ1-2, with D maybe TRBD1 (5 bases). Trimming removed 5 bases from V and 8 bases from J, with 19 bases in between. The CDR3 is 14 residues long. Germline CDR1 and CDR2: SGHNT and YYREEE (reference sequence). For the CDR3, the DNA is TGTGCCAGCAGGTTCTTAGTCGGGGGTGGAGGCTACACCTTC. As protein: CASRFLVGGGGYTF. Full variable domain (outside the CDR3, taken from reference TRBV5-4 and TRBJ1-2): ETGVTQSPTHLIKTRGQQVTLRCSSQSGHNTVSWYQQALGQGPQFIFQYYREEENGRGNFPPRFSGLQFPNYSSELNVNALELDDSALYLCASRFLVGGGGYTFGSGTRLTVV.

The V and J genes are TRBV7-2 and TRBJ1-3, with D uncertain. The V end was cut by 3 bases, the J end by 0 bases, with 9 bases between. Germline assignment: CDR1 SGHTA and CDR2 FQGNSA. This CDR3 is 15 amino acids long. The CDR3 is CASSLVQNSGNTIYF. In DNA form, the CDR3 reads TGTGCCAGCAGCTTGGTACAGAACTCTGGAAACACCATATATTTT.

In this sample, this clone turned up a few times. V is TRBV18 and J is TRBJ2-7; possible D gene TRBD2, 6 bases. The CDR3 consists of 13 residues. The V end lost 2 bases, the J end lost 6 bases, and 11 bases lay between the germline ends. Germline V gene lookup returns CDR1 KGHSH and CDR2 LQKENI. The CDR3 nucleotides read TGTGCCAGCTCACCAGGGGCGGAGGGCGAGCAGTACTTC. Amino acid sequence: CASSPGAEGEQYF.

This clone has just one count. The genes are TRBV7-6 and TRBJ1-1; the D is unclear. Germline V CDR1 and CDR2: SGHVS, FNYEAQ. The CDR3 runs to 11 residues. With 4 bases removed from V and 9 bases from J, the gap between germline ends came to 9 bases. The CDR3 DNA reads TGTGCCAGCAGCTCGGGGATACAAGCTTTCTTT. It translates to CASSSGIQAFF. Full variable domain (rest looked up from reference TRBV7-6 and TRBJ1-1): GAGVSQSPRYKVTKRGQDVALRCDPISGHVSLYWYRQALGQGPEFLTYFNYEAQQDKSGLPNDRFSAERPEGSISTLTIQRTEQRDSAMYRCASSSGIQAFFGQGTRLTVV.

The J gene is TRBJ2-3, the V gene TRBV6-4, with 12 positions matching TRBD2. This CDR3 is built from 15 residues. V lost 6 bases and J lost 6; bases outside the gene matches: 7. Germline values: CDR1 MRHNA, CDR2 SNTAGT. This chain's CDR3 is CASSLLAGGPDTQYF. The CDR3 DNA sequence: TGTGCCAGCAGCCTCCTAGCGGGAGGGCCGGATACGCAGTATTTT.

The V and J genes are TRBV19 and TRBJ2-5, with TRBD1 matching 9 bases. J lost 3 bases, V lost 0 bases, and 5 bases had no gene match. Germline V gives CDR1 LNHDA, CDR2 SQIVND (reference sequence). The CDR3 runs to 16 residues. CDR3 in DNA: TGTGCCAGTAGTATAGATCGACAGGGGGGGAAAGAGACCCAGTACTTC. This translates into CASSIDRQGGKETQYF. The complete variable domain, with remaining parts taken from reference TRBV19 and TRBJ2-5, reads DGGITQSPKYLFRKEGQNVTLSCEQNLNHDAMYWYRQDPGQGLRLIYYSQIVNDFQKGDIAEGYSVSREKKESFPLTVTSAQKNPTAFYLCASSIDRQGGKETQYFGPGTRLLVL.

The J gene is TRBJ1-5, the V gene TRBV6-5; 7 bases line up with TRBD1. There are 14 residues in the CDR3. J lost 6 bases, V lost 6 bases, and 8 bases had no gene match. The V gene's germline CDR1 is MNHEY and CDR2 SVGAGI. The CDR3 here is CASSLDRLGQPQHF. In DNA, the CDR3 is TGTGCCAGCAGCCTGGACAGGCTTGGTCAGCCCCAGCATTTT.

The chain recombines TRBV4-1 with TRBJ2-6; D remains unclear. Per the germline V gene, CDR1 is MGHRA and CDR2 is YSYEKL. CDR3 length: 15 amino acids. Trimming took 5 bases from V and 4 from J, leaving 12 bases between them. The CDR3 region is CASSTVLSGANVLTF. DNA of the CDR3: TGCGCCAGCAGCACGGTACTCTCCGGGGCCAACGTCCTGACTTTC.

This clone came up once. The chain uses TRBV2 and TRBJ2-2; 10 nucleotides match TRBD2. The CDR3 sequence is 13 residues long. Per germline, CDR1 SNHLY and CDR2 FYNNEI. V shed 7 bases and J 7 bases; nucleotides not matched to a gene: 3. The CDR3 nucleotides read TGTGCCAGCACGGGGACTAGCGACGGGGAGCTGTTTTTT. It codes for CASTGTSDGELFF.